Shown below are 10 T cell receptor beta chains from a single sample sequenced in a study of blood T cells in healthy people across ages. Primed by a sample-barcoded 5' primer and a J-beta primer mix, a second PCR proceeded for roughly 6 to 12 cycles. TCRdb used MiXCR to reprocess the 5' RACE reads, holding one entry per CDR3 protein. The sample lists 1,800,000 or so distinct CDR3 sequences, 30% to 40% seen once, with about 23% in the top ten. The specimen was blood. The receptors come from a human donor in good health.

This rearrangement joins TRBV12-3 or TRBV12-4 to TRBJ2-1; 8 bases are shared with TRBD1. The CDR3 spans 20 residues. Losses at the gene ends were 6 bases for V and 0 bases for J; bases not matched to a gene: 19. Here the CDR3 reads CASSPGPGQALKSSYNEQFF. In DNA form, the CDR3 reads TGTGCCAGCAGCCCGGGCCCGGGACAGGCTTTGAAAAGCTCCTACAATGAGCAGTTCTTC.

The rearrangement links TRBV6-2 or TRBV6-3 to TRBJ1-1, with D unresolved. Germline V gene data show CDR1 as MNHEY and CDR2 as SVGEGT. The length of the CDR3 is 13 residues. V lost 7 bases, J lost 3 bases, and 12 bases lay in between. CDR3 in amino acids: CASTWTRDTEAFF. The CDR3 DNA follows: TGTGCCAGCACCTGGACGAGAGACACTGAAGCTTTCTTT.

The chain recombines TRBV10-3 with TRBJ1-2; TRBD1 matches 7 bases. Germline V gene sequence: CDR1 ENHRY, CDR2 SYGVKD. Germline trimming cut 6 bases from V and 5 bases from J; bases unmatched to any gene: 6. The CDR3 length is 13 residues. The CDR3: CAISPGQSYGYTF. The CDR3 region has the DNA TGTGCCATCAGCCCGGGACAGAGTTATGGCTACACCTTC.

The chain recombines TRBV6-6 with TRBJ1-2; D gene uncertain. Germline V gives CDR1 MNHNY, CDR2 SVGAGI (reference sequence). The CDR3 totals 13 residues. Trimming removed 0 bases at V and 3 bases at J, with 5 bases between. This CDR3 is CASSYSLDYGYTF. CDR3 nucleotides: TGTGCCAGCAGTTACTCCCTTGACTATGGCTACACCTTC.

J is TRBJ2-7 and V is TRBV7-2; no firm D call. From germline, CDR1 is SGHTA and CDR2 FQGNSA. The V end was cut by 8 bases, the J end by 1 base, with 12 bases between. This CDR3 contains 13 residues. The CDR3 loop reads CASLGASSYEQYF. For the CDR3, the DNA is TGTGCCAGCTTGGGTGCATCGTCCTACGAGCAGTACTTC.

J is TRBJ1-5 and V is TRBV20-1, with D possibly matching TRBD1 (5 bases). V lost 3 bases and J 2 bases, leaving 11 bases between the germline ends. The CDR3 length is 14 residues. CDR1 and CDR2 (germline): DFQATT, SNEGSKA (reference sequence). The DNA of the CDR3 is TGCAGTGCTAGCGGTGCGACAGGCAATCAGCCCCAGCATTTT. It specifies CSASGATGNQPQHF.

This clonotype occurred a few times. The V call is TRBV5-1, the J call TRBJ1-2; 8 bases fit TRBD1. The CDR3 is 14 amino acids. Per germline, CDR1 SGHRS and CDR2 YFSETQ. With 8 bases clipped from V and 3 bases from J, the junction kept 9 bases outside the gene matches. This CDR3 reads CASAPTGAHYGYTF. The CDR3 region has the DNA TGCGCCAGTGCCCCGACAGGGGCGCACTATGGCTACACCTTC.

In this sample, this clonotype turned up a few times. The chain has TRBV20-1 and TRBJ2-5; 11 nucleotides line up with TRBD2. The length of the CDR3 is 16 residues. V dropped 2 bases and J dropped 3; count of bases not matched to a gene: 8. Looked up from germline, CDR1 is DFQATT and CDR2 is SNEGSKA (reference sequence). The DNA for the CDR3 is TGCAGTGCTAGACGGAGTAGCGGGGGGGCTGAAGAGACCCAGTACTTC. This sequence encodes CSARRSSGGAEETQYF.

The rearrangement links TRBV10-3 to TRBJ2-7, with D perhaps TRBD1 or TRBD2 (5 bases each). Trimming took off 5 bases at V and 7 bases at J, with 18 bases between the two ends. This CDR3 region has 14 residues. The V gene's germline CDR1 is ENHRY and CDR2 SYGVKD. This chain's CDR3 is CAISNDKGRGEQYF. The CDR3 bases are TGTGCCATCAGTAATGACAAGGGACGAGGGGAGCAGTACTTC.

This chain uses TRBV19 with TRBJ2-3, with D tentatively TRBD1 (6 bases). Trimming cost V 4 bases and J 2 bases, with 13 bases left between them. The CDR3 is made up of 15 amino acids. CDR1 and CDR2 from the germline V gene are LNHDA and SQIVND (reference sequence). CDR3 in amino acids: CASSTSRGFTDTQYF. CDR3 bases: TGTGCCAGTAGTACCTCCAGGGGTTTCACAGATACGCAGTATTTT.